The clone carrying this T cell receptor beta chain has only a few counts. What it recognizes is unknown. These data originate in a study of blood T cells in healthy people across ages. Study observations and caveats: Possibly, changes in expanded clonotypes were confounded because donor CMV status was unknown.

The authors ran a second PCR of about 6 to 11 cycles using a sample-barcoded 5' primer and a J-beta primer mix. MiXCR was run by TCRdb on the 5' RACE reads, yielding one entry per CDR3 protein. Here the sample spans 700,000 to 850,000 distinct CDR3 sequences, roughly 35% being singletons. No fewer than 7 million PBMCs went into each sample. Total RNA, at least 5.5 micrograms per sample, came from PBMCs. Trimming took 6 bases from V and 2 from J, leaving 14 bases between them. The CDR3 is made up of 14 amino acids. Germline V gene data show CDR1 as ENHRY and CDR2 as SYGVKD. The chain links TRBV10-3 to TRBJ2-7; D possibly matches TRBD1 or TRBD2 (5 bases each). The receptor was derived from a man between 18 and 29 years old in good health. The specimen was blood. The CDR3 region is CAISEGTRTYEQYF. For the CDR3, the DNA is TGTGCCATCAGCGAAGGGACCCGCACCTACGAGCAGTACTTC.